The 27 T cell receptor beta chains below were found in one sample sequenced in a study of T cells after yellow fever vaccination (dated 2019 in TCRdb). This specimen's treatment or condition label, per the study, means: live attenuated yellow fever vaccine strain. Library generation was performed with 5' RACE. Reads for this sample came from an Illumina NovaSeq 6000. In TCRdb, the public reads were trimmed at Q25 with fastp and aligned with MiXCR, with productive beta chains retained. For every CDR3 protein sequence, its rows merge into one entry that carries the most common genes and DNA. The sample table shows over 300,000 distinct CDR3 sequences, and 3.6% are seen once. Roughly a quarter of the sample lies in the top ten. Sequencing used PBMCs, obtained on the day of the yellow fever booster vaccination. These TCRs come from a man younger than 35 who received the YFV17D yellow fever vaccine.

V and J are TRBV13 and TRBJ2-1; perhaps TRBD1 as D (6 bases). Per germline, CDR1 PRHDT and CDR2 FYEKMQ (reference sequence). The CDR3 loop spans 16 amino acids. V dropped 5 bases and J dropped 10 bases, with 24 bases sitting between them. The CDR3 sequence is CASSLLRGSRGEEQFF. The CDR3 nucleotides read TGTGCCAGCAGCCTACTGAGGGGGTCCCGGGGAGAGGAGCAGTTCTTC.

This clonotype was seen at least ten times. The chain recombines TRBV18 with TRBJ2-3; either TRBD1 or TRBD2 may supply D (5 bases each). From germline, CDR1 is KGHSH and CDR2 LQKENI. This CDR3 contains 15 residues. V was trimmed by 5 bases and J by 3 bases, leaving 15 bases between them. CDR3 amino acids: CASSRGRLMTDTQYF. The DNA of the CDR3 is TGTGCCAGCTCAAGGGGACGACTAATGACAGATACGCAGTATTTT.

Many counts were recorded for this clonotype. The CDR3 DNA reads TGTGCCAGCAGGGGGACAGGGAAAGATACGCAGTATTTT. It specifies CASRGTGKDTQYF. J is TRBJ2-3 and V is TRBV6-2 or TRBV6-3, with 9 bases that match TRBD1. CDR3 size: 13 residues. Trimming took 6 bases from V and 5 from J; bases not matched to a gene: 3. Germline-derived CDR1 and CDR2 are MNHEY and SVGEGT.

This clonotype was detected only a few times. The chain carries TRBV10-1 and TRBJ2-7, with a possible D match to TRBD2 (6 bases). Germline V gene sequence: CDR1 WNHNN, CDR2 SYGVQD (reference sequence). Trimming removed 0 bases at V and 6 bases at J, with 18 bases between. The CDR3 totals 16 residues. This CDR3 is CASSESASGGTCEQYV. DNA for the CDR3: TGCGCCAGCAGTGAGTCGGCGAGCGGAGGGACCTGCGAGCAGTACGTC.

The chain couples TRBV4-3 to TRBJ1-5, with D unresolved. Per germline, CDR1 LGHNA and CDR2 YSLEER. The CDR3 runs 14 residues. With 1 base removed from V and 5 bases from J, the gap between germline ends came to 9 bases. The CDR3 DNA follows: TGCGCCAGCAGCCAAGTGGTAGGGCATCAGCCCCAGCATTTT. It is translated as CASSQVVGHQPQHF.

The V gene is TRBV20-1, the J gene TRBJ2-7; D call uncertain. The CDR3 is 15 residues long. V was shortened by 3 bases and J by 2 bases, with 17 bases between the two germline ends. Germline V gene lookup returns CDR1 DFQATT and CDR2 SNEGSKA (reference sequence). Here the CDR3 reads CSASLWPSATYEQYF. The CDR3 region has the DNA TGCAGTGCTAGCTTGTGGCCGAGCGCAACCTACGAGCAGTACTTC.

This clonotype was picked up a small number of times. The J gene is TRBJ2-1, the V gene TRBV3-1; D may be TRBD1 (5 bases). V lost 1 base to trimming and J lost 4 bases, with 17 bases between them. This CDR3 has 17 residues. CDR1 LGHDT and CDR2 YNNKEL come from the germline V gene (reference sequence). Written as DNA, the CDR3 is TGTGCCAGCAGCCAAGTCCAAGGGGCCCTAAATTACAATGAGCAGTTCTTC. It codes for CASSQVQGALNYNEQFF.

This clonotype was recorded at least ten times. The chain combines TRBV12-3 or TRBV12-4 with TRBJ2-7; no firm D call. The CDR3 is 16 amino acids. Trimming left V 3 bases short and J 2 bases short, with 17 bases between. The CDR3 DNA sequence: TGTGCCAGCAGTTTTTCTGACGGACCTGCGCCCTACGAGCAGTACTTC. This translates into CASSFSDGPAPYEQYF.

This clonotype was detected only a few times. CDR3 in amino acids: CASRTRDRVMSSYNSPLHF. The DNA of the CDR3 is TGTGCCAGCAGGACCCGGGACAGGGTAATGAGCTCCTATAATTCACCCCTCCACTTT. V and J are TRBV6-6 and TRBJ1-6, with 9 bases aligning to TRBD1. There are 19 residues in the CDR3. J lost 0 bases, V lost 6 bases, and 12 bases had no gene match. Germline V gene sequence: CDR1 MNHNY, CDR2 SVGAGI (reference sequence).

The V call is TRBV5-1, the J call TRBJ1-1; no reliable D call. Germline V lookup: CDR1 SGHRS, CDR2 YFSETQ. This CDR3 is built from 15 residues. V was cut by 4 bases and J by 1 base, with 14 bases left in between. The CDR3 DNA reads TGCGCCAGCAGCCGCGGAACAGCGCCGAACACTGAAGCTTTCTTT. The encoded protein is CASSRGTAPNTEAFF.

This clonotype was recorded a few times. The chain links TRBV27 to TRBJ1-3; perhaps TRBD1 as D (5 bases). CDR1 MNHEY and CDR2 SMNVEV come from the germline V gene (reference sequence). CDR3 length: 14 residues. Between the trimmed V and J ends, which lost 4 bases and 3 bases, there was a span of 10 bases. CDR3 coding DNA: TGTGCCAGCAGTTCAAGGGGATATGGAAACACCATATATTTT. This encodes CASSSRGYGNTIYF.

This clonotype was detected many times. The V gene is TRBV6-5, the J gene TRBJ2-7, with 10 bases lining up with TRBD2. CDR3 size: 13 residues. Losses at the gene ends were 8 bases for V and 2 bases for J; bases not matched to a gene: 3. The V gene's germline CDR1 is MNHEY and CDR2 SVGAGI. The CDR3 spells CASGTSAAYEQYV. In DNA, the CDR3 is TGTGCCAGCGGGACTAGCGCAGCCTACGAGCAGTACGTC.

Many counts were recorded for this clonotype. V is TRBV6-1 and J is TRBJ1-1; TRBD1 might be the D (6 bases). The V end was cut by 6 bases, the J end by 0 bases, with 11 bases between. The CDR3 totals 14 residues. Germline lookup yields CDR1 MNHNS and CDR2 SASEGT. CDR3 DNA: TGTGCCAGCAGATGGACAGATTTGAACACTGAAGCTTTCTTT. This sequence encodes CASRWTDLNTEAFF.

This clonotype was seen ten or more times. V gene TRBV2 combines with J gene TRBJ2-1, with 7 bases identical to TRBD2. CDR1 SNHLY and CDR2 FYNNEI come from the germline V gene. CDR3 length: 13 residues. Unmatched junction bases numbered 8, after V lost 9 bases and J lost 6 bases. The CDR3 DNA sequence: TGTGCCAGTGACGAGTGGGGGGGCAATGAGCAGTTCTTC. Protein: CASDEWGGNEQFF.

The genes are TRBV5-5 and TRBJ1-6; D remains ambiguous. The germline CDR1 and CDR2 sequences are SGHKS and YYEKEE (reference sequence). CDR3 size: 14 residues. The V end lost 1 base, the J end lost 6 bases, and 8 bases lay between the germline ends. CDR3 nucleotide sequence: TGTGCCAGCAGCTTGCCGGACCCTAATTCACCCCTCCACTTT. Encoded protein: CASSLPDPNSPLHF. The full variable domain, in which reference TRBV5-5 and TRBJ1-6 provide the parts outside the CDR3, is DAGVTQSPTHLIKTRGQQVTLRCSPISGHKSVSWYQQVLGQGPQFIFQYYEKEERGRGNFPDRFSARQFPNYSSELNVNALLLGDSALYLCASSLPDPNSPLHFGNGTRLTVT.

This sequence joins TRBV6-2 or TRBV6-3 and TRBJ1-5; 7 positions agree with TRBD1. The CDR3 runs 15 residues. V was pared by 6 bases and J by 2 bases, with 7 bases of the junction left unmatched. Germline CDR1 and CDR2: MNHEY and SVGEGT. This CDR3 reads CASSQLGTGNQPQHF. The CDR3 DNA reads as TGTGCCAGCAGCCAACTCGGGACAGGCAATCAGCCCCAGCATTTT.

This clonotype was counted only a few times. The rearrangement uses TRBV7-2 and TRBJ2-5; D call uncertain. This CDR3 has 13 amino acids. Germline V lookup: CDR1 SGHTA, CDR2 FQGNSA. Trimming cost V 5 bases and J 5 bases, with 12 bases left between them. This CDR3 is CASSRSQEETQYF. The CDR3 DNA is TGTGCCAGCAGCCGCAGTCAGGAGGAGACCCAGTACTTC. Combining the CDR3 with reference TRBV7-2 and TRBJ2-5 gives the whole variable domain GAGVSQSPSNKVTEKGKDVELRCDPISGHTALYWYRQSLGQGLEFLIYFQGNSAPDKSGLPSDRFSAERTGGSVSTLTIQRTQQEDSAVYLCASSRSQEETQYFGPGTRLLVL.

This clonotype was detected many times. At one end the junction does not follow the germline gene, possibly because of a read error. The rearrangement links TRBV5-1 to TRBJ1-1, with a tentative D call TRBD1 (6 bases). The germline CDR1 and CDR2 sequences are SGHRS and YFSETQ. This CDR3 comprises 13 residues. The CDR3 DNA sequence: TGTGCCAGCAGCTTGGACAGGAACACTGAAGCTTTCTTT. Translated: CASSLDRNTEAFF.

This clonotype was seen a few times. This chain uses TRBV20-1 with TRBJ1-1; D unclear. CDR3 size: 13 residues. Germline V lookup: CDR1 DFQATT, CDR2 SNEGSKA (reference sequence). Deletions cut 3 bases from V and 0 bases from J, with 8 bases between. The CDR3 nucleotides read TGCAGTGCTAGCGACCGGATGAACACTGAAGCTTTCTTT. Protein sequence: CSASDRMNTEAFF.

V is TRBV5-6 and J is TRBJ2-7, with D possibly being TRBD1 (6 bases). The CDR3 contains 14 residues. CDR1 and CDR2 (germline): SGHDT, YYEEEE. V shed 2 bases and J shed 4 bases, with 13 bases lying between them. The CDR3 is CASSLPGQSYEQYV. The DNA of the CDR3 is TGTGCCAGCAGCTTACCGGGACAATCGTACGAGCAGTACGTC.

The rearrangement links TRBV18 to TRBJ1-4, with D tentatively TRBD1 (5 bases). Germline V gene data show CDR1 as KGHSH and CDR2 as LQKENI. Trimming took off 3 bases at V and 0 bases at J, with 11 bases between the two ends. This CDR3 contains 16 residues. Here the CDR3 DNA reads TGTGCCAGCTCACCCTTCGACAGTGCAACTAATGAAAAACTGTTTTTT. Translating it yields CASSPFDSATNEKLFF.

This clonotype came up a few times. V usage is TRBV19 and J usage is TRBJ1-6, with a possible D match to TRBD1 (5 bases). Germline values: CDR1 LNHDA, CDR2 SQIVND (reference sequence). This CDR3 is built from 12 residues. Trimming left V 8 bases short and J 8 bases short, with 10 bases between. CDR3 sequence reads: CASRDPHSPLHF. The CDR3 nucleotides read TGTGCCAGTCGGGACCCACATTCACCCCTCCACTTT.

This clonotype was seen at least ten times. V gene TRBV4-3 combines with J gene TRBJ2-1; 9 bases agree with TRBD2. Germline assignment: CDR1 LGHNA and CDR2 YSLEER. The V gene end was trimmed by 5 bases and the J gene end by 5 bases; junction bases not matched to a gene: 7. There are 15 residues in the CDR3. The CDR3 DNA sequence: TGCGCCAGCAGCGTAGGCGGGGGGGCCCACAATGAGCAGTTCTTC. Protein: CASSVGGGAHNEQFF.

This clonotype was seen more than once but under ten times. The chain has TRBV5-1 and TRBJ2-1, with 12 bases that match TRBD1. This CDR3 contains 15 residues. Germline V lookup: CDR1 SGHRS, CDR2 YFSETQ. V lost 4 bases to trimming and J lost 7 bases; unmatched junction nucleotides: 6. In DNA form, the CDR3 reads TGCGCCAGCAGCGCCGGGACAGGGGGCGGGAATGAGCAGTTCTTC. This codes for CASSAGTGGGNEQFF.

The chain links TRBV12-3 or TRBV12-4 to TRBJ2-2, with D perhaps TRBD1 (6 bases). V was trimmed by 6 bases and J by 3 bases, leaving 17 bases between them. This CDR3 contains 16 residues. The CDR3 DNA reads TGTGCCAGCAGACCTACAGGGTTTTCGGACACCGGGGAGCTGTTTTTT. It is translated as CASRPTGFSDTGELFF.

The chain recombines TRBV18 with TRBJ1-4; no firm D call. Trimming cost V 5 bases and J 8 bases, with 21 bases left between them. The CDR3 is made up of 16 amino acids. Germline loops: CDR1 KGHSH, CDR2 LQKENI. CDR3 sequence: CASSSRFGPFGEKLFF. CDR3 sequence (DNA): TGTGCCAGCTCATCGAGATTTGGGCCTTTCGGGGAAAAACTGTTTTTT.

The chain carries TRBV12-3 or TRBV12-4 and TRBJ1-5; D is perhaps TRBD1 (5 bases). The CDR3 extends over 15 amino acids. V lost 6 bases to trimming and J lost 6 bases, with 18 bases between them. As DNA, the CDR3 is TGTGCCAGCAGGCCCGGGACGGTGGGACGTCAGCCCCAGCATTTT. As protein: CASRPGTVGRQPQHF.